This T cell receptor beta chain was identified in a study of blood T cell repertoires in COVID-19. Study context: From T cells, B-cell-depleted T cells, or PBMCs came the material, which was cDNA or gDNA.

V was clipped by 4 bases and J by 0 bases, with 13 bases between them. The CDR3 has 15 residues. Germline CDR1 is SGHNT and CDR2 is YENEEA. Generated by immunoSEQ multiplex PCR, the TCRdb table keeps only in-frame clones and is missing some. The sample lists about 270,000 clones; 86% were seen once. The sequence was collected from a woman aged 18 to 35 who had recovered from COVID-19. Material: PBMCs or T cells enriched from blood (not recorded which). The V gene is TRBV11-3, the J gene TRBJ2-7, with D possibly being TRBD2 (5 bases). The CDR3 loop reads CASSSPRGPSYEQYF. CDR3 nucleotides: TGTGCCAGCAGCTCCCCCCGGGGTCCCTCCTACGAGCAGTACTTC.